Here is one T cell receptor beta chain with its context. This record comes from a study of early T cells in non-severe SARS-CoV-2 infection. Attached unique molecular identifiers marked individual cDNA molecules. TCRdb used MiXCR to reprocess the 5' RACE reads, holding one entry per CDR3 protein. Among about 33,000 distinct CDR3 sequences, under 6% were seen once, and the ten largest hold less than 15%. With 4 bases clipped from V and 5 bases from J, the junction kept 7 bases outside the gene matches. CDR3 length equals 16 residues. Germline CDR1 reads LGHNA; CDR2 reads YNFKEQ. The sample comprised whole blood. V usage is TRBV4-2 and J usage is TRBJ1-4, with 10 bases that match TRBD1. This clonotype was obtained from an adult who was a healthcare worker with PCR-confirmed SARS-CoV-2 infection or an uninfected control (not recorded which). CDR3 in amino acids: CASSLMEGQGNEKLFF. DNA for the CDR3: TGTGCCAGCAGCCTAATGGAGGGACAGGGGAATGAAAAACTGTTTTTT.